Reported below is one TCR beta chain. The CDR3 consists of 12 residues. Trimming stripped 5 bases from V and 15 bases from J, with 17 bases between. Noted treatment: 15 to 20 received Ad26.COV2.S at low or high dose, single or two shots; 5 received placebo; per-sample allocation not given. On day 63 after the first injection, vaccine and placebo recipients gave samples. The data stem from a study of Ad26.COV2.S vaccination and SARS-CoV-2 variants. TCRdb keeps only in-frame clones here, not all; method: immunoSEQ multiplex PCR. The sample has over 300,000 clones; 83% are singletons. The chain links TRBV12-3 or TRBV12-4 to TRBJ2-1; possible D gene TRBD2, 5 bases. The specimen was peripheral blood, collected in a trial of Ad26.COV2.S vaccine versus placebo. The clonotype originates from a person aged 18-60 years who received the Ad26.COV2.S COVID-19 vaccine or a placebo. CDR3 DNA sequence: TGTGCCAGCAGTCCCCTAACTAGGTCCCCGTTCTTC. It codes for CASSPLTRSPFF.